This T cell receptor (beta chain) was found in a study of blood T cell repertoires in COVID-19. Across the whole study: Some COVID-19 samples were acute and others convalescent; all came from the United States, Italy and Spain. Sources were T cells, B-cell-depleted T cells, or PBMCs; the material itself was cDNA or gDNA.

Living in about two dozen US areas, the participants were between roughly 18 and 90 years of age. Exposed enrollees encountered a COVID-19 case at some point within 2 weeks before study entry. This table comes from immunoSEQ multiplex PCR, and its TCRdb copy is limited to in-frame clones, with some not included. The sample gives hundreds of thousands of clones, about 80% of which show up once; 4.5% to 5% is in the top ten. This clone was seen a single time. The receptor was derived from a woman aged 50 to 60 who had been exposed to COVID-19. Sequenced: PBMCs or T cells enriched from blood (not recorded which).

The CDR3 loop is CASSLDSSSYNEQFF. DNA for the CDR3: TGTGCCAGCAGCCTGGACAGTAGCTCCTACAATGAGCAGTTCTTC. J is TRBJ2-1 and V is TRBV6-6; D is possibly TRBD1 (6 bases). The germline V and J ends were trimmed by 6 bases and 0 bases, with 12 bases remaining between them. The CDR3 has 15 amino acids. Germline V gives CDR1 MNHNY, CDR2 SVGAGI (reference sequence).